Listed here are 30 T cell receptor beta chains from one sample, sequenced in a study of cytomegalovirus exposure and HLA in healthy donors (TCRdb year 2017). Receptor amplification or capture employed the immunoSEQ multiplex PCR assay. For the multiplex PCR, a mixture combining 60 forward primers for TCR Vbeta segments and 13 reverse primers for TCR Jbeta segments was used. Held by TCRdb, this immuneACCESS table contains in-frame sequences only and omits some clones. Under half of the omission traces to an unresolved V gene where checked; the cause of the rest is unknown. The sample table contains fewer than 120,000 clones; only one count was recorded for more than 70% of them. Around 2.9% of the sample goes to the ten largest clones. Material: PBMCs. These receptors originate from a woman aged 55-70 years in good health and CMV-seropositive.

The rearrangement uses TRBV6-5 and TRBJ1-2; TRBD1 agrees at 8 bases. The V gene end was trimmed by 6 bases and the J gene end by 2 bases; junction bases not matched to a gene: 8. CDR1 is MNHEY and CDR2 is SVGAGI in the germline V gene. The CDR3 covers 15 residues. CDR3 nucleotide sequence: TGTGCCAGCAGACAAAAGCGGACAGGGAACTATGGCTACACCTTC. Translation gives CASRQKRTGNYGYTF.

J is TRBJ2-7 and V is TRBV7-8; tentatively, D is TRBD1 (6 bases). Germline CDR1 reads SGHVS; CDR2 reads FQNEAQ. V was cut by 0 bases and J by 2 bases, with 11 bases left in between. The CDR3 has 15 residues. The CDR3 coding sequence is TGTGCCAGCAGCTTAGCTGCAGGGGCCGCCTACGAGCAGTACTTC. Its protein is CASSLAAGAAYEQYF.

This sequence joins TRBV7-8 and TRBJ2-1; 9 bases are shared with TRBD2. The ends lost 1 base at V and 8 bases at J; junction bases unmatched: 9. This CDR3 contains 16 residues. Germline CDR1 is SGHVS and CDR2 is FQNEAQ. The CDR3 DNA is TGTGCCAGCAGCTTAGAGGTAGCGGGAGTTCTCTATGAGCAGTTCTTC. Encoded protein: CASSLEVAGVLYEQFF.

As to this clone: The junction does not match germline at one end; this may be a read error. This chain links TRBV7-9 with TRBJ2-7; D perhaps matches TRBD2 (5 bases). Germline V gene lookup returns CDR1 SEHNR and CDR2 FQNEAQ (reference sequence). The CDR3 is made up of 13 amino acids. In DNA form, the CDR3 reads TGTTCCAGCAGCTTCGGGGTGACCTACGAGCAGTACTTC. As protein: CSSSFGVTYEQYF.

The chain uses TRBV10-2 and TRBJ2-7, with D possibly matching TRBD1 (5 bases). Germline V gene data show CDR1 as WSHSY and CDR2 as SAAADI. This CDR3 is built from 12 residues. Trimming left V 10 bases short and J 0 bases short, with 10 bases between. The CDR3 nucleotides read TGCGCCACCCACGACAGCTCCTACGAGCAGTACTTC. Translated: CATHDSSYEQYF.

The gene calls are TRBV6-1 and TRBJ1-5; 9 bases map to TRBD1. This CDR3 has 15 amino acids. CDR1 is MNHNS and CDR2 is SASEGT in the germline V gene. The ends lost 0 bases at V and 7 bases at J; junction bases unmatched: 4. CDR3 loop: CASSEADRGGQPQHF. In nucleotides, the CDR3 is TGTGCCAGCAGTGAAGCGGACAGGGGCGGGCAGCCCCAGCATTTT.

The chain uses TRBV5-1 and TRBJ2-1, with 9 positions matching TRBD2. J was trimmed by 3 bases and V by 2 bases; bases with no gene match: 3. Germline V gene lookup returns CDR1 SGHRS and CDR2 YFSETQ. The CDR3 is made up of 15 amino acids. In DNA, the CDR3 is TGCGCCAGCAGCTTTGCGGGAGGGCTCTACAATGAGCAGTTCTTC. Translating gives CASSFAGGLYNEQFF.

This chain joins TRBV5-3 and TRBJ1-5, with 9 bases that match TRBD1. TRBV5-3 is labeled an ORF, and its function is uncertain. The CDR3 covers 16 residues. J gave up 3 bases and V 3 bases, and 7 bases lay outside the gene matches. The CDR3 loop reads CARSSPQGAFNQPQHF. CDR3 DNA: TGTGCCAGAAGCTCCCCACAGGGGGCGTTCAATCAGCCCCAGCATTTT.

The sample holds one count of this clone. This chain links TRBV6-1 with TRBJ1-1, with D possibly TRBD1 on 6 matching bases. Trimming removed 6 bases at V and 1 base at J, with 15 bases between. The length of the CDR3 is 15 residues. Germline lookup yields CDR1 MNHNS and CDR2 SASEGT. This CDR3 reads CASSPGGAQNTEAFF. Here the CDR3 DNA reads TGTGCCAGCAGCCCGGGGGGGGCGCAGAACACTGAAGCTTTCTTT.

The CDR3 region is CASSYSETQYF. Written as DNA, the CDR3 is TGTGCCAGCAGTTATTCGGAGACCCAGTACTTC. The chain has TRBV2 and TRBJ2-5; D gene uncertain. The CDR3 runs 11 residues. Germline V gene sequence: CDR1 SNHLY, CDR2 FYNNEI. Trimming shortened V by 5 bases and J by 5 bases, and 6 bases separated the two germline ends.

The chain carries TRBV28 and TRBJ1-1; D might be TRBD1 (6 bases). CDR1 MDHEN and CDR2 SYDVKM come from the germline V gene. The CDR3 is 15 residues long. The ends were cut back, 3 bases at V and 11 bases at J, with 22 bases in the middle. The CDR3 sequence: CASSFRGLVGGAAFF. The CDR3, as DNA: TGTGCCAGCAGTTTTCGAGGTTTGGTCGGGGGGGCGGCTTTCTTT.

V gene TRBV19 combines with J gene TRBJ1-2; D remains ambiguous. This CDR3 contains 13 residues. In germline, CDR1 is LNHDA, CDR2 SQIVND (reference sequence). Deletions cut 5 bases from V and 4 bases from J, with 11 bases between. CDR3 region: CASSPETFYGYTF. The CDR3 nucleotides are TGTGCCAGTAGTCCCGAGACATTCTATGGCTACACCTTC.

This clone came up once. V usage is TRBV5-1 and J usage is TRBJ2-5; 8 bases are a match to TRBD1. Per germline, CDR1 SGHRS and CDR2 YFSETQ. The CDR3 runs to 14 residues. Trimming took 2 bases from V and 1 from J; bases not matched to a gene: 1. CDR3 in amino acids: CASSFQGAQETQYF. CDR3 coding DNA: TGCGCCAGCAGCTTCCAGGGGGCCCAAGAGACCCAGTACTTC.

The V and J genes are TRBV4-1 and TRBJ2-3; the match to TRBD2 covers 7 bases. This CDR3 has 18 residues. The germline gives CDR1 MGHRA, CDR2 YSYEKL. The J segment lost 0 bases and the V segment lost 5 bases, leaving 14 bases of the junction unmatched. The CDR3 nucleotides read TGCGCCAGCAGCAACCCTAGCGGACGAGTCTTAAGCACAGATACGCAGTATTTT. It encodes CASSNPSGRVLSTDTQYF.

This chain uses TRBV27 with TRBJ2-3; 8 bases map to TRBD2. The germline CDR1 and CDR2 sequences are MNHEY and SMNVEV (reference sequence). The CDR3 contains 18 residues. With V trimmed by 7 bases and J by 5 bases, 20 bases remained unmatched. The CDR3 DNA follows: TGTGCCAGCAACTTTGCCAGCGGGAGTAGCGCAACCCTAGATACGCAGTATTTT. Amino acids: CASNFASGSSATLDTQYF.

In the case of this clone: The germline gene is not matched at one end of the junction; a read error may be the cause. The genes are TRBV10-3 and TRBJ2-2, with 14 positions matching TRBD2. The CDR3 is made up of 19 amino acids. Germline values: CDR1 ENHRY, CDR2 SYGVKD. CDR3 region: CAISEFGTSGSRGRRGAVF. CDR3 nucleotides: TGTGCCATCAGTGAGTTTGGGACTAGCGGGAGTAGAGGAAGGCGGGGAGCTGTTTTT.

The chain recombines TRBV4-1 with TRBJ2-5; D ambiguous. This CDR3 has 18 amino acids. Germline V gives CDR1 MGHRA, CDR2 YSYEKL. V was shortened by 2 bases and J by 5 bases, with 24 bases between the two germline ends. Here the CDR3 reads CASSQRPFVAEVEETQYF. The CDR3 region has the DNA TGCGCCAGCAGCCAAAGACCGTTCGTCGCCGAGGTCGAGGAGACCCAGTACTTC.

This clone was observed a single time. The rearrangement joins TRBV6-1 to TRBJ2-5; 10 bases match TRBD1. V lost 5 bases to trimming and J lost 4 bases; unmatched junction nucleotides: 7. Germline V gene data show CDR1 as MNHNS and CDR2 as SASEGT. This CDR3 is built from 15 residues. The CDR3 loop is CASSSGTGVVETQYF. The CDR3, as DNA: TGTGCCAGCAGTTCCGGGACAGGGGTCGTAGAGACCCAGTACTTC.

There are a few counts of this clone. The CDR3 sequence: CASRLAGGFSSYEQYF. CDR3 nucleotide sequence: TGTGCCAGCAGACTAGCGGGAGGTTTCAGCTCCTACGAGCAGTACTTC. The chain couples TRBV2 to TRBJ2-7; 12 bases line up with TRBD2. The CDR3 runs to 16 residues. V was clipped by 6 bases and J by 0 bases; unmatched bases: 6. Germline lookup yields CDR1 SNHLY and CDR2 FYNNEI.

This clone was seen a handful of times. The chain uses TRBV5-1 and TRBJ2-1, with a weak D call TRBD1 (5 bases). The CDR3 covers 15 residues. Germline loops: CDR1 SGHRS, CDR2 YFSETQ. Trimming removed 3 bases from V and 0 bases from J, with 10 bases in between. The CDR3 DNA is TGCGCCAGCAGCTCGACAGTAAGCTCCTACAATGAGCAGTTCTTC. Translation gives CASSSTVSSYNEQFF.

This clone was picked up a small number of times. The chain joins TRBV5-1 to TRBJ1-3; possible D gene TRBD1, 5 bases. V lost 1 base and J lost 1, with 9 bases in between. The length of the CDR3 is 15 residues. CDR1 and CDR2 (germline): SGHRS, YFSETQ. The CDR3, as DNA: TGCGCCAGCAGCTTGTTTGGGGCGTCTGGAAACACCATATATTTT. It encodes CASSLFGASGNTIYF.

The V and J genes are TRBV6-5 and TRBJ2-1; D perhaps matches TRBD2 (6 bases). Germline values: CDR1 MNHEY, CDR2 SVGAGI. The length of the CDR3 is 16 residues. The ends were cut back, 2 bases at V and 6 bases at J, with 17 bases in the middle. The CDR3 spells CASSYMRGMALNEQFF. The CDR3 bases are TGTGCCAGCAGTTACATGCGCGGGATGGCCCTCAATGAGCAGTTCTTC.

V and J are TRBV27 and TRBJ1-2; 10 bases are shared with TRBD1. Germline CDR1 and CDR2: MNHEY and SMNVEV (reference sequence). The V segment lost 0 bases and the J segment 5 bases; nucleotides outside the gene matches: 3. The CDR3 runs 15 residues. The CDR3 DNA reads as TGTGCCAGCAGTTTATCCGGGACAGGGGTGTATGGCTACACCTTC. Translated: CASSLSGTGVYGYTF.

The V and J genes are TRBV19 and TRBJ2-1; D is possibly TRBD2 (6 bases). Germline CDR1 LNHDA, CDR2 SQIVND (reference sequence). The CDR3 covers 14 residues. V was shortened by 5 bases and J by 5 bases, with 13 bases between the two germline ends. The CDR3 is CASSSLALDNEQFF. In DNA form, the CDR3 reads TGTGCCAGTAGTTCTCTAGCGTTGGACAATGAGCAGTTCTTC.

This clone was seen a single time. The CDR3 loop reads CSVGDISGAFF. In DNA, the CDR3 is TGCAGCGTTGGGGACATATCCGGAGCTTTCTTT. The chain joins TRBV29-1 to TRBJ1-1, with a possible D match to TRBD1 (6 bases). The germline V gene encodes CDR1 SQVTM and CDR2 ANQGSEA. The CDR3 length is 11 residues. Trimming removed 4 bases at V and 10 bases at J, with 13 bases between.

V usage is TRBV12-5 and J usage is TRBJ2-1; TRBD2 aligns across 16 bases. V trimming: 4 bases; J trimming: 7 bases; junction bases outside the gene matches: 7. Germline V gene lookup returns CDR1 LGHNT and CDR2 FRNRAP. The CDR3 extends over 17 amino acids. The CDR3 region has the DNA TGTGCTAGTGGTTGGACCGGGACTAGCGGGGGGGAAAATGAGCAGTTCTTC. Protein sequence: CASGWTGTSGGENEQFF. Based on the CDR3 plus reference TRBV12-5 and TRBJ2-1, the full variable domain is DARVTQTPRHKVTEMGQEVTMRCQPILGHNTVFWYRQTMMQGLELLAYFRNRAPLDDSGMPKDRFSAEMPDATLATLKIQPSEPRDSAVYFCASGWTGTSGGENEQFFGPGTRLTVL.

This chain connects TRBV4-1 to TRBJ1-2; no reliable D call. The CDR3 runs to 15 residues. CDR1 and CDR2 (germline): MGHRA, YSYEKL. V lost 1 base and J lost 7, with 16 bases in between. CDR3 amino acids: CASSQAASNVAGYTF. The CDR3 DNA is TGCGCCAGCAGCCAAGCGGCATCAAACGTAGCTGGCTACACCTTC.

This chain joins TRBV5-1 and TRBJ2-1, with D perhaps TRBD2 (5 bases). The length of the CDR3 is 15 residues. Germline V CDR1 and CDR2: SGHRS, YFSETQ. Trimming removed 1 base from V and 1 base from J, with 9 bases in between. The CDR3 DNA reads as TGCGCCAGCAGCTTGAGGGCGGGTTCCTACAATGAGCAGTTCTTC. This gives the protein CASSLRAGSYNEQFF.

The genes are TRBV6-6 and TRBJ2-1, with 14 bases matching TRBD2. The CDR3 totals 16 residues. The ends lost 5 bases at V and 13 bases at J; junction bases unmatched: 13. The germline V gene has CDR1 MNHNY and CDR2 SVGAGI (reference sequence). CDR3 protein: CASSLNPGLAGGVQFF. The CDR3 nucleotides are TGTGCCAGCAGTCTCAACCCCGGACTAGCGGGAGGTGTCCAGTTCTTC.

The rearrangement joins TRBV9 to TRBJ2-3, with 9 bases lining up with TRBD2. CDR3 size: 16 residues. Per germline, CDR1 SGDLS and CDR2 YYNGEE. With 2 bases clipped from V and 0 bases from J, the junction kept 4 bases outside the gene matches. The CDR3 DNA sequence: TGTGCCAGCAGCGTCTGGGCGGGAGGGAGCACAGATACGCAGTATTTT. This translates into CASSVWAGGSTDTQYF.